This TCR beta chain originates from a study of memory CD4+ T cells and cytomegalovirus serostatus. At the level of the study: Healthy Belgian adult donors included nine or ten CMV-positive and some 24 CMV-negative people. Overall study findings and caveats: CD4+ memory repertoires contained about two fifths of the 164 reported CMV TCRbeta sequences.

Assay: immunoSEQ multiplex PCR; the TCRdb copy retains only in-frame clones and omits some. The repertoire has about 48,000 clones, just under 80% of them found once; the top ten carry approximately 0.8%. The sort gate was single viable CD3+CD4+CD8-CD45RO+ cells for memory CD4+ T cells. Total CD4+ T cells were enriched by CD4 positive selection. CDR1 is MNHNS and CDR2 is SASEGT in the germline V gene. The V gene lost 1 base and the J gene lost 2 bases, with 9 bases spanning the gap. CDR3 length equals 14 residues. With respect to this clone: The antigen is undetermined.

The TCR sequence derives from an adult in good health and CMV-seronegative. Source material: memory CD4+ T cells from blood. This sequence joins TRBV6-1 and TRBJ2-7; D unresolved. CDR3 DNA sequence: TGTGCCAGCAGTGAAGGGGCCAGAACCTACGAGCAGTACTTC. It encodes CASSEGARTYEQYF.